The clone carrying this TCR beta chain has only one observation. During active infection, Seattle patients enrolled and were then monitored through disease. The data stem from a study of blood T cell repertoires in COVID-19. Trimming took off 3 bases at V and 9 bases at J, with 18 bases between the two ends. The CDR3 runs 16 residues. CDR1 is SEHNR and CDR2 is FQNEAQ in the germline V gene (reference sequence). Generated by immunoSEQ multiplex PCR, the TCRdb table keeps only in-frame clones and is missing some. Of about 170,000 clones in the sample, approximately 84% were seen once. This clonotype was sampled from a woman at least 80 years old with COVID-19, enrolled during active disease. Sequencing used peripheral blood. The chain links TRBV7-9 to TRBJ1-6; TRBD1 might be the D (5 bases). CDR3 coding DNA: TGTGCCAGCAGCTTTCAAGGAGGGGTGTTAGGTTCACCCCTCCACTTT. Translated: CASSFQGGVLGSPLHF. The whole variable domain, filled in from reference TRBV7-9 and TRBJ1-6, reads DTGVSQNPRHKITKRGQNVTFRCDPISEHNRLYWYRQTLGQGPEFLTYFQNEAQLEKSRLLSDRFSAERPKGSFSTLEIQRTEQGDSAMYLCASSFQGGVLGSPLHFGNGTRLTVT.